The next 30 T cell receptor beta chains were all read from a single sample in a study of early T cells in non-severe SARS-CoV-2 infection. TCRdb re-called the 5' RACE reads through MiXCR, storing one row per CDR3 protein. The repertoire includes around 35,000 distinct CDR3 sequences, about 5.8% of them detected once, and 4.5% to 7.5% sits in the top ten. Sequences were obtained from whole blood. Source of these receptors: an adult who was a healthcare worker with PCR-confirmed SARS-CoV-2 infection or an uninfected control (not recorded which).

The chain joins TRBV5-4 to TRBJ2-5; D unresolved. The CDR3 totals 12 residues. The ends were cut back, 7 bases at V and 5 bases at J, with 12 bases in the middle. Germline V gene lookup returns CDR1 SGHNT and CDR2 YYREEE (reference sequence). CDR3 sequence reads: CASHPVGETQYF. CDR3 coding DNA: TGTGCCAGCCACCCGGTAGGGGAGACCCAGTACTTC.

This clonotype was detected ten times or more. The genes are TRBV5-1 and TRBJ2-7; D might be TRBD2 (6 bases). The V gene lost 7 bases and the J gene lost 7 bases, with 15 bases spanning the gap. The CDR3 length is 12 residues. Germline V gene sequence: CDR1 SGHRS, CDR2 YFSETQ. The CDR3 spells CASGPPGGEQYF. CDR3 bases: TGCGCCAGCGGACCCCCAGGAGGGGAGCAGTACTTC.

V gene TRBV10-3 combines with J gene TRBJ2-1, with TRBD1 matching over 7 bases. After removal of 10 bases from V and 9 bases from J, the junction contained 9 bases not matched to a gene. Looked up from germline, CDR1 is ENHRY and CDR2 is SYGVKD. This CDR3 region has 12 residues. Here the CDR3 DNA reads TGTGCCACTACAGGGGTAAGCGGTGAGCAGTTCTTC. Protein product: CATTGVSGEQFF.

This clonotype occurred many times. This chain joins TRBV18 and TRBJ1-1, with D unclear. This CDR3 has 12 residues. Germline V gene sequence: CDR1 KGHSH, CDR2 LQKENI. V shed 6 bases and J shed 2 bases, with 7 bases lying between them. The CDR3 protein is CASSTGNTEAFF. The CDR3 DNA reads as TGTGCCAGCTCTACGGGTAACACTGAAGCTTTCTTT.

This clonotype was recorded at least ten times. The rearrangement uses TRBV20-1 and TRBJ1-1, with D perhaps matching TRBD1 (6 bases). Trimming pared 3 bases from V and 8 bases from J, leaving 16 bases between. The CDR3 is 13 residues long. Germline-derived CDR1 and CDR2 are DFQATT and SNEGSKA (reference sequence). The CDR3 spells CSASGRGDWEAFF. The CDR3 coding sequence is TGCAGTGCTAGCGGCAGGGGCGATTGGGAAGCTTTCTTT.

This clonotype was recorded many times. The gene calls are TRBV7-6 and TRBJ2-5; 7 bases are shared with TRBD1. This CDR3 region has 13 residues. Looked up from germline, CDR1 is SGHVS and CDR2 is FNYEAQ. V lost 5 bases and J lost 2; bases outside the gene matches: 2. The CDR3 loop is CASSPGQQETQYF. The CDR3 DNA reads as TGTGCCAGCAGCCCGGGACAGCAAGAGACCCAGTACTTC.

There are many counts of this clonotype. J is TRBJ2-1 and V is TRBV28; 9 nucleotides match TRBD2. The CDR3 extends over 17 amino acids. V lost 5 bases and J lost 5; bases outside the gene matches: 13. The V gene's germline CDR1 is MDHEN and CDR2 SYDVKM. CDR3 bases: TGTGCCAGCAGTCCGATGGCGGGAGGGCCTTTTGACAATGAGCAGTTCTTC. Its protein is CASSPMAGGPFDNEQFF.

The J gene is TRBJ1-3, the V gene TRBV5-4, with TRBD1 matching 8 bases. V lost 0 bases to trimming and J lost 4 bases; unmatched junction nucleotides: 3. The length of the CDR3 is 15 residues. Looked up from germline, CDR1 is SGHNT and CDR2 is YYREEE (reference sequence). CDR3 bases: TGTGCCAGCAGCTTGGGCCAGGGGGCGGGAAACACCATATATTTT. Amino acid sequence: CASSLGQGAGNTIYF.

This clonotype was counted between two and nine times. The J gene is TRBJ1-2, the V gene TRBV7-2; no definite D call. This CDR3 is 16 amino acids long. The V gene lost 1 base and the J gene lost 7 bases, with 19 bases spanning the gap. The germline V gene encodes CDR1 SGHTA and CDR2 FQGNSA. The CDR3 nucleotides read TGTGCCAGCAGCTTAGATATGGCTTGGATTCGAAGTGGCTACACCTTC. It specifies CASSLDMAWIRSGYTF.

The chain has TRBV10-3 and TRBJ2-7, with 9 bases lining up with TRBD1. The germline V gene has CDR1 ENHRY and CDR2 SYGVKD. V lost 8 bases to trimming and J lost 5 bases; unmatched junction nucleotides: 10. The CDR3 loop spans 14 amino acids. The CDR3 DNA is TGTGCCATCGGGGCCGGGACAGGGACCAACGAGCAGTACTTC. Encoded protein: CAIGAGTGTNEQYF.

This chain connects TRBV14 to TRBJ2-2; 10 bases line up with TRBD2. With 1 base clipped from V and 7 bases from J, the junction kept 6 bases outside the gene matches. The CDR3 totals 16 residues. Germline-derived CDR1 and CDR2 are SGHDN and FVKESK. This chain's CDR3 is CASSQVTSGIGGELFF. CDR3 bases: TGTGCCAGCAGCCAAGTAACTAGCGGGATTGGCGGGGAGCTGTTTTTT.

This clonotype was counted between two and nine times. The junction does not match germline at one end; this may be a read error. Written as DNA, the CDR3 is TGTGCCTGGAGCACAGGGAATGTAGGCATTCAGCACTTC. This gives the protein CAWSTGNVGIQHF. The rearrangement joins TRBV30 to TRBJ2-4, with a possible D match to TRBD1 (6 bases). The CDR3 covers 13 residues. Looked up from germline, CDR1 is GTSNPN and CDR2 is SVGIG (reference sequence).

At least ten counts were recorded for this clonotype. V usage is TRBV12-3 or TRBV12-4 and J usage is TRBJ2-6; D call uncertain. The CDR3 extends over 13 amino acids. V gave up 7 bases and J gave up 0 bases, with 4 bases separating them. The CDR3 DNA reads TGTGCCAGCACCCCCTCTGGGGCCAACGTCCTGACTTTC. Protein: CASTPSGANVLTF.

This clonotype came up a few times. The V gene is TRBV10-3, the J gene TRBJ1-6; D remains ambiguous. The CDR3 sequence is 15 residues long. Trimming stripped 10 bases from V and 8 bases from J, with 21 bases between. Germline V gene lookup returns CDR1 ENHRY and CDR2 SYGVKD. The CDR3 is CATRRREASDSPLHF. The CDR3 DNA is TGTGCCACCCGGCGACGGGAGGCATCCGATTCACCCCTCCACTTT.

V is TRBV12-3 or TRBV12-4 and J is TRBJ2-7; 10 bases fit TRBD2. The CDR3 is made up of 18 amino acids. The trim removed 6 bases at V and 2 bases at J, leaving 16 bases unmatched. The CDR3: CASSVRVASGSGPYEQYF. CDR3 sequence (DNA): TGTGCCAGCAGCGTCAGGGTGGCTAGCGGGAGCGGGCCCTACGAGCAGTACTTC.

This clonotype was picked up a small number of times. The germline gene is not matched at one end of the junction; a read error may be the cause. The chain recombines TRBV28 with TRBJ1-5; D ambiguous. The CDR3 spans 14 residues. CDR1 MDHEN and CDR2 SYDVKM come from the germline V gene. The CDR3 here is CASSFSRSNRPQHF. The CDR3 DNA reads TGTGCCAGCAGTTTCAGCCGGAGTAATCGGCCCCAGCATTTT.

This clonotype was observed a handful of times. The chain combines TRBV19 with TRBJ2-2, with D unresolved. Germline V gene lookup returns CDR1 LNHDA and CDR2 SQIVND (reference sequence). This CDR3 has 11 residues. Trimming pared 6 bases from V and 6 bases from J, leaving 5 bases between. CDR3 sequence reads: CASSYAGELFF. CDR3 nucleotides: TGTGCCAGTAGCTACGCCGGGGAGCTGTTTTTT.

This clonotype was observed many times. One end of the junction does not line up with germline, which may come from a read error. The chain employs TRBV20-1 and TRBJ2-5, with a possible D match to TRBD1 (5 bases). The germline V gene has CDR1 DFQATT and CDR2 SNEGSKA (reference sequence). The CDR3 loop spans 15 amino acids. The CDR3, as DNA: TGCAGGGCTAGAGATATAGCCAGGGCTGGGGAGACCCAGTACTTC. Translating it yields CRARDIARAGETQYF.

The CDR3 spells CATSRADYNEQFF. The CDR3 nucleotides are TGTGCCACCAGCAGGGCTGATTACAATGAGCAGTTCTTC. V gene TRBV15 combines with J gene TRBJ2-1; D is undetermined. CDR1 and CDR2 (germline): LNHNV, YYDKDF (reference sequence). V was shortened by 3 bases and J by 4 bases, with 7 bases between the two germline ends. CDR3 length: 13 amino acids.

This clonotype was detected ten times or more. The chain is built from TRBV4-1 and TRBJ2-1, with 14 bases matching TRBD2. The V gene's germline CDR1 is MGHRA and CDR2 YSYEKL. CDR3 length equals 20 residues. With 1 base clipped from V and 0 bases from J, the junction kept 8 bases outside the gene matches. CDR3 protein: CASSQVGTSGSIGSYNEQFF. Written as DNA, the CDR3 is TGCGCCAGCAGCCAAGTGGGGACTAGCGGGAGCATAGGCTCCTACAATGAGCAGTTCTTC.

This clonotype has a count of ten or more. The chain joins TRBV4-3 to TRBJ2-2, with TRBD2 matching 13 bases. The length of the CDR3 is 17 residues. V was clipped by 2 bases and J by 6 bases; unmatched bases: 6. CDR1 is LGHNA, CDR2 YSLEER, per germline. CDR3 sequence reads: CASSQTRTSGSPGELFF. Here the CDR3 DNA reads TGCGCCAGCAGCCAAACTAGGACTAGCGGGAGCCCCGGGGAGCTGTTTTTT.

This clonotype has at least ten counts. The chain's CDR3 is CASSAHPGDEQFF. CDR3 bases: TGTGCCAGCAGCGCTCATCCTGGCGATGAGCAGTTCTTC. This rearrangement joins TRBV9 to TRBJ2-1, with D hard to call. Deletions cut 3 bases from V and 8 bases from J, with 12 bases between. There are 13 residues in the CDR3. Germline V gene sequence: CDR1 SGDLS, CDR2 YYNGEE.

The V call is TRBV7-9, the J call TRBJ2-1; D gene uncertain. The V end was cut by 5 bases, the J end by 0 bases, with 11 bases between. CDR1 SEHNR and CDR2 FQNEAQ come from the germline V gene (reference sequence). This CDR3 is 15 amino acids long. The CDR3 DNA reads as TGTGCCAGCAGCCTTTTCCGGAGCTCCTACAATGAGCAGTTCTTC. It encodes CASSLFRSSYNEQFF.

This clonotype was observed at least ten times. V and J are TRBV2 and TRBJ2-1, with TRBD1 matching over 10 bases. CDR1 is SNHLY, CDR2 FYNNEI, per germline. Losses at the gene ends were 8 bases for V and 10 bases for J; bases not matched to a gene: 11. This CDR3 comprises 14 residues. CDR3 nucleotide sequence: TGTGCCAGCGGGCGGGACAGGGGCCCTTACGAGCAGTTCTTC. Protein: CASGRDRGPYEQFF. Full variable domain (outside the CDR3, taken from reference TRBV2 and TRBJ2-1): EPEVTQTPSHQVTQMGQEVILRCVPISNHLYFYWYRQILGQKVEFLVSFYNNEISEKSEIFDDQFSVERPDGSNFTLKIRSTKLEDSAMYFCASGRDRGPYEQFFGPGTRLTVL.

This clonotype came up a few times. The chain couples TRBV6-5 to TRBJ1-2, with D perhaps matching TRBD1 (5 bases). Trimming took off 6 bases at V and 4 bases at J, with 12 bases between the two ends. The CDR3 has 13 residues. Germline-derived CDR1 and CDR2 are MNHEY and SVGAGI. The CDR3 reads CASSPAQGYGYTF. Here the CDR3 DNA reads TGTGCCAGCAGCCCCGCCCAGGGCTATGGCTACACCTTC.

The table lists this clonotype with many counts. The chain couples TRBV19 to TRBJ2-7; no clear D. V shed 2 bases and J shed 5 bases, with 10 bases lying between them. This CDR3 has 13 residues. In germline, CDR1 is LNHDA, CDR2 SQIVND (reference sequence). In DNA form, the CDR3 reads TGTGCCAGTAGTATACTGGGGTGGGACGAGCAGTACTTC. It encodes CASSILGWDEQYF.

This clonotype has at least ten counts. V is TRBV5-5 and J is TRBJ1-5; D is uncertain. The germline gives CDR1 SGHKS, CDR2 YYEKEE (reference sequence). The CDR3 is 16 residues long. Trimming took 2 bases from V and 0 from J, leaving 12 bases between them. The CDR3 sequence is CASSLDPHNSNQPQHF. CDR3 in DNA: TGTGCCAGCAGCTTAGATCCACACAATAGCAATCAGCCCCAGCATTTT. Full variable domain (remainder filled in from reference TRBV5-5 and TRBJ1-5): DAGVTQSPTHLIKTRGQQVTLRCSPISGHKSVSWYQQVLGQGPQFIFQYYEKEERGRGNFPDRFSARQFPNYSSELNVNALLLGDSALYLCASSLDPHNSNQPQHFGDGTRLSIL.

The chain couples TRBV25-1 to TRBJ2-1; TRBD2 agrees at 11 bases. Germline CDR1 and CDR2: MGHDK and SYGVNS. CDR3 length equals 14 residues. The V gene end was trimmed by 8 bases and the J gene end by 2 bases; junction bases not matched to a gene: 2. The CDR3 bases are TGTGCCAGCCGACTAGCGGGGACCTACAATGAGCAGTTCTTC. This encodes CASRLAGTYNEQFF.

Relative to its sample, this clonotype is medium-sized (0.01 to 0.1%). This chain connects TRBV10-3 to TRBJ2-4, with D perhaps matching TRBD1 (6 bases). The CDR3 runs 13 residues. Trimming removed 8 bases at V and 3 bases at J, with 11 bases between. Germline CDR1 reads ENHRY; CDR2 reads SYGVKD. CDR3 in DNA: TGTGCCATCGCAGGGGACGACAAAAACATTCAGTACTTC. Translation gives CAIAGDDKNIQYF.

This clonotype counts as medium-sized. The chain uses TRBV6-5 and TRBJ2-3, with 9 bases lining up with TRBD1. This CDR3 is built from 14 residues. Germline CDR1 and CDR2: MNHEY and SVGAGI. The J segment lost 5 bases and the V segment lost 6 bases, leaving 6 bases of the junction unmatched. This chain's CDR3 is CASSRTGEGDTQYF. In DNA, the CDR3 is TGTGCCAGCAGCCGGACAGGGGAGGGAGATACGCAGTATTTT.